These T cell receptor beta chains were read from a single sample in a study of beta chain features in type 1 diabetes. The data were produced by immunoSEQ multiplex PCR, yet TCRdb's version contains in-frame clones alone and is incomplete. The sample has approximately 170,000 clones; roughly 8% are singletons. Source material: central memory CD4+ T cells from blood. Receptors were obtained from a man aged 18-30 years with type 1 diabetes. Each CDR3 is given with its conserved first and last residue. The order of the fields is clone size, J gene, D gene, V gene, CDR3 DNA, CDR3 protein. The D gene is left open where the match is weak. A row's size may be missing; if present it is once, few, many or a size class.

>once|TRBJ1-4|.|TRBV27
TGTGCCAGCACCCAGAGCGTGGAGTCCGCAACTAATGAAAAACTGTTTTTT
CASTQSVESATNEKLFF
>few|TRBJ1-4|TRBD1|TRBV9
TGTGCCAGCAGCGGACTCGGGACAGGGAGGGAAAAACTGTTTTTT
CASSGLGTGREKLFF
>.|TRBJ1-1|.|TRBV2
TGTGCCAGCACCCGAGGGCTGGGCACTGAAGCTTTCTTT
CASTRGLGTEAFF
>few|TRBJ2-7|TRBD1|TRBV6-5
TGTGCCAGCAGCATCGGACAGGGGAGCTCCTACGAGCAGTACTTC
CASSIGQGSSYEQYF
>few|TRBJ2-3|TRBD2|TRBV7-2
TGTGCCAGCAGCTCCCGGGCGGGGGGCAGCACAGATACGCAGTATTTT
CASSSRAGGSTDTQYF
>many|TRBJ1-5|.|TRBV30
TGTGCCTGGAGTGTCACTAACAATCAGCCCCAGCATTTT
CAWSVTNNQPQHF
>few|TRBJ1-2|TRBD1|TRBV7-9
TGTGCCAGCAGCGTCCGACAGGGCTATGGCTACACCTTC
CASSVRQGYGYTF
>many|TRBJ1-2|.|TRBV4-3
TGCGCCAGCAGCCTAGAACGGATCTCGGGGTACGGTGGCTACACCTTC
CASSLERISGYGGYTF
>.|TRBJ1-2|.|TRBV7-8
TGTGCCAGCAGCTTAGAGTTTAGCGGAGGAAGCCATCTTTCTAACTATGGCTACACCTTC
CASSLEFSGGSHLSNYGYTF
>.|TRBJ2-1|TRBD1|TRBV5-1
TGCGCCAGCAGAGGGGCCCCTGGGACAGGGTATTCTGAGCAGTTCTTC
CASRGAPGTGYSEQFF
>.|TRBJ1-5|.|TRBV6-6
TGTGCCAGCATCTGGGCCCACAATCAGCCCCAGCATTTT
CASIWAHNQPQHF
>.|TRBJ2-7|.|TRBV7-2
TGTGCCAGCAGCTTAGTGCGGGACGAGCAGTACTTC
CASSLVRDEQYF
>.|TRBJ1-3|.|TRBV30
TGTGCCTGGGACAGAAAGCGATCTGGAAACACCATATATTTT
CAWDRKRSGNTIYF
>few|TRBJ1-1|.|TRBV5-6
TGTGCCAGCAGCGATTCCGGGGTGGCCAACACTGAAGCTTTCTTT
CASSDSGVANTEAFF
>few|TRBJ2-1|TRBD1|TRBV7-8
TGTGCCAGCAGCTTAGAACAGGGGGCCTACAATGAGCAGTTCTTC
CASSLEQGAYNEQFF
>.|TRBJ2-1|.|TRBV11-2
TGTGCCAGCAGCTTAGATAGACTCCGTGAGCAGTTCTTC
CASSLDRLREQFF
>few|TRBJ2-7|TRBD1|TRBV19
TGTGCCAGTTCTACCGGGACAGGGATCTCTCTTACTAGGGAGCAGTACTTC
CASSTGTGISLTREQYF
>.|TRBJ2-5|.|TRBV7-9
TGTGCCAGCAGCTTGACCACAGGGTCCGAGACCCAGTACTTC
CASSLTTGSETQYF
>.|TRBJ2-7|TRBD1|TRBV30
TGTGCCTGGGACAGGGGACCCTACGAGCAGTACTTC
CAWDRGPYEQYF
>.|TRBJ1-6|TRBD1|TRBV30
TGTGCCTGGAGGTCCCGACAGGGGCCGAATTCACCCCTCCACTTT
CAWRSRQGPNSPLHF
>.|TRBJ2-1|.|TRBV11-3
TGTGCCAGCAGCTTATACCGGGATTCGAATGAGCAGTTCTTC
CASSLYRDSNEQFF
>few|TRBJ2-5|.|TRBV21-1
TGTGCCAGCCCAGGAGGGAGGGCCGGAGAGACCCAGTACTTC
CASPGGRAGETQYF
>.|TRBJ1-2|.|TRBV14
TGTGCCAGCAGCCCCGGGTTCGTTTGGGGCTACACCTTC
CASSPGFVWGYTF
>few|TRBJ2-5|.|TRBV7-2
TGTGCCAGCAGCTTATCGGCAGGGGTCCAGTACTTC
CASSLSAGVQYF
>.|TRBJ2-5|.|TRBV5-1
TGCGCCAGCAGCTTCACGTCGGGGCAAGAGACCCAGTACTTC
CASSFTSGQETQYF
>few|TRBJ1-4|.|TRBV19
TGTGCCAGCGCAACAGATCGGGGAAGTAATGAAAAACTGTTTTTT
CASATDRGSNEKLFF
>many|TRBJ2-3|.|TRBV29-1
TGCAGCGTTGCCGACAGCTTGCTATCTAGCACAGATACGCAGTATTTT
CSVADSLLSSTDTQYF
>.|TRBJ2-5|.|TRBV4-1
TGCGCCAGCAGCCAAGACCCATACGGGGGACAAGAGACCCAGTACTTC
CASSQDPYGGQETQYF
>.|TRBJ2-1|.|TRBV27
TGTGCCAGCAGTTTTGGGGTAGGAGGGGGCGAGAGGGAGCAGTTCTTC
CASSFGVGGGEREQFF
>few|TRBJ1-1|TRBD1|TRBV5-6
TGTGCCAGCAGCTATTTCGGACAGGGGGGCACTGAAGCTTTCTTT
CASSYFGQGGTEAFF
>few|TRBJ2-1|.|TRBV7-2
TGTGCCAGCAGCTTAGAGGCGGGATCCTCCTACAATGAGCAGTTCTTC
CASSLEAGSSYNEQFF
>few|TRBJ1-5|TRBD1|TRBV5-1
TGCGCCAGCAGCTTGGCTGGGACAGGGGATCAGCCCCAGCATTTT
CASSLAGTGDQPQHF
>few|TRBJ2-6|TRBD2|TRBV28
TGTGCCAGCAGTTTATCGATGCGAGCGGGAGGGCGAAGAGGGGCCAACGTCCTGACTTTC
CASSLSMRAGGRRGANVLTF
>.|TRBJ1-2|TRBD1|TRBV5-4
TGTGCCAGCAGCCAAGGCAGGGGGCCCCAAGATGGCTACACCTTC
CASSQGRGPQDGYTF
>few|TRBJ2-3|.|TRBV5-4
TGTGGGTCCGGGAGTAGAGACACAGATACGCAGTATTTT
CGSGSRDTDTQYF
>.|TRBJ1-1|.|TRBV29-1
TGCAGCGTTGATGGGGCGGGGTCTGAAGCTTTCTTT
CSVDGAGSEAFF
>.|TRBJ2-5|.|TRBV5-4
TGTGCCAGCAGAAGGGAGGCTGAGACCCAGTACTTC
CASRREAETQYF
>few|TRBJ2-1|TRBD1|TRBV2
TGTGCCAGCAGCCCAGGGGGCAATGAGCAGTTCTTC
CASSPGGNEQFF
>.|TRBJ2-1|TRBD2|TRBV10-3
TGTGCCATCAGTGAGTCGGGAAGCGGGGCTCATAAGAAGCAGTTCTTC
CAISESGSGAHKKQFF
>.|TRBJ2-7|TRBD1|TRBV7-9
TGTGCCAGCAGCCCCGGACAGGCCATCGCTAGACTATACGAGCAGTACTTC
CASSPGQAIARLYEQYF
>.|TRBJ2-2|TRBD2|TRBV4-2
TGTGCCAGCAGCCAAGCTGCAGCGGGGGGCACCGGGGAGCTGTTTTTT
CASSQAAAGGTGELFF
>.|TRBJ2-1|TRBD2|TRBV7-2
TGTGCCAGCAGCTTAGCGGGGGGGTTCAATGAGCAGTTCTTC
CASSLAGGFNEQFF
>.|TRBJ2-2|.|TRBV5-4
TGTGCCAGCAGCTTATTTGCCAGGGGAGGGACCGGGGAGCTGTTTTTT
CASSLFARGGTGELFF
>few|TRBJ2-5|.|TRBV2
TGTGCCAGCATCTCCCAAACAGGGTTTTATGGAGAGACCCAGTACTTC
CASISQTGFYGETQYF
>many|TRBJ1-2|.|TRBV14
TGTGCCAGCAGCCCCCCCTGGGGAGGGTATGGCTACACCTTC
CASSPPWGGYGYTF
>few|TRBJ2-1|TRBD1|TRBV5-1
TGCGCCAGCAGCGGCCAGGGGGCAGCGTACAATGAGCAGTTCTTC
CASSGQGAAYNEQFF
>.|TRBJ2-2|.|TRBV11-2
TGTGCCAGCAGCTGGGGGCCCGCGACGTCCGGGGAGCTGTTTTTT
CASSWGPATSGELFF
>many|TRBJ2-1|.|TRBV11-2
TGTGCCAGCAGCTTAGGAGGGAGCTCCTACAATGAGCAGTTCTTC
CASSLGGSSYNEQFF
>.|TRBJ2-5|.|TRBV6-4
TGTGCCAGCAGTGACTCCGCGGGGCCGCAAGAGACCCAGTACTTC
CASSDSAGPQETQYF
>few|TRBJ1-3|.|TRBV5-6
TGTGCCAGCAGCTTGGTTGACCGGGACACCATATATTTT
CASSLVDRDTIYF
>.|TRBJ1-1|.|TRBV18
TGTGCCAGTTCACCAGGTTCCCAGGGAGGGGCTGAAGCTTTCTTT
CASSPGSQGGAEAFF